This T cell receptor (beta chain) was captured in a study of blood T cell repertoires in COVID-19. This table comes from immunoSEQ multiplex PCR, and its TCRdb copy is limited to in-frame clones, with some not included. The data hold about 340,000 clones, with around 86% observed a single time. Sequencing used PBMCs or T cells enriched from blood (not recorded which). This TCR derives from a woman in her thirties or forties with acute COVID-19.

DNA for the CDR3: TGTGCCAGCGCTTCGAGTACTGTCCCCGGAGACACCATATATTTT. Protein: CASASSTVPGDTIYF. This chain joins TRBV16 and TRBJ1-3; D is unclear. This CDR3 is built from 15 residues. Between the trimmed V and J ends, which lost 8 bases and 8 bases, there was a span of 22 bases. From germline, CDR1 is KGHSY and CDR2 FQNENV.